The 12 T cell receptor beta chains below were found in one sample sequenced in a study of cytotoxic CD8 clonotypes in ibrutinib-treated CLL. This table comes from immunoSEQ multiplex PCR, and its TCRdb copy is limited to in-frame clones, with some not included. The table lists approximately 160,000 clones, 70% to 90% of them singletons. The sequences come from PBMCs, collected at disease progression, from a patient treated with ibrutinib. All receptors come from a human donor with chronic lymphocytic leukemia.

V is TRBV5-1 and J is TRBJ2-7; a possible D gene is TRBD1 (5 bases). The CDR3 runs to 16 residues. The germline V gene encodes CDR1 SGHRS and CDR2 YFSETQ. The V and J ends lost 1 base and 3 bases respectively, with 17 bases between them. Written as DNA, the CDR3 is TGCGCCAGCAGCTTGTCTGCAGGGAATCCCCTCTACGAGCAGTACTTC. Translation: CASSLSAGNPLYEQYF.

The chain couples TRBV30 to TRBJ2-3, with D perhaps TRBD1 or TRBD2 (5 bases each). CDR3 length: 13 residues. Trimming took off 5 bases at V and 2 bases at J, with 11 bases between the two ends. Germline loops: CDR1 GTSNPN, CDR2 SVGIG (reference sequence). CDR3 loop: CAWRGLFTDTQYF. As DNA, the CDR3 is TGTGCCTGGCGGGGCCTCTTCACAGATACGCAGTATTTT.

This chain links TRBV19 with TRBJ1-2; TRBD1 matches at 7 bases. Germline V gives CDR1 LNHDA, CDR2 SQIVND (reference sequence). There are 13 residues in the CDR3. J gave up 2 bases and V 6 bases, and 3 bases lay outside the gene matches. The CDR3 nucleotides read TGTGCCAGTAGCCTGGGACAGAACTATGGCTACACCTTC. Translation gives CASSLGQNYGYTF.

The chain recombines TRBV7-9 with TRBJ1-1; the D is unclear. Trimming pared 5 bases from V and 1 base from J, leaving 5 bases between. The CDR3 spans 12 residues. Germline V CDR1 and CDR2: SEHNR, FQNEAQ (reference sequence). The CDR3 protein is CASSEGNTEAFF. The CDR3 DNA reads TGTGCCAGCAGCGAAGGGAACACTGAAGCTTTCTTT.

The rearrangement joins TRBV27 to TRBJ2-7; the match to TRBD2 covers 8 bases. The junction had 12 bases not matched to a gene; V was cut back by 8 bases and J by 0 bases. The CDR3 is 16 amino acids. Germline V gene data show CDR1 as MNHEY and CDR2 as SMNVEV (reference sequence). In DNA, the CDR3 is TGTGCCAGCCGCTTAGCGGGGACCGACAGCTCCTACGAGCAGTACTTC. Translated, it gives CASRLAGTDSSYEQYF.

The rearrangement links TRBV5-6 to TRBJ1-1; 8 bases line up with TRBD1. In germline, CDR1 is SGHDT, CDR2 YYEEEE. The J segment lost 5 bases and the V segment lost 1 base, leaving 7 bases of the junction unmatched. The CDR3 totals 15 residues. The CDR3 sequence: CASSLFQGADTEAFF. The CDR3, as DNA: TGTGCCAGCAGCTTGTTCCAGGGGGCGGATACTGAAGCTTTCTTT.

The table lists this clone with a count of one. V and J are TRBV21-1 and TRBJ1-5; whether TRBD1, the table's D call, matches the DNA was not checked. TRBV21-1 is listed as a pseudogene. The CDR3 is made up of 14 amino acids. DNA of the CDR3: TGTGCGGGGGACCAGGGGGCCCTCAATCAGCCCCAGCATTTT. As protein: CAGDQGALNQPQHF.

The chain employs TRBV7-3 and TRBJ2-7; 9 bases match TRBD1. In germline, CDR1 is SGHTA, CDR2 FQGTGA. CDR3 length: 15 amino acids. Unmatched junction bases numbered 9, after V lost 5 bases and J lost 4 bases. CDR3: CASSRGSGTGYEQYF. CDR3 nucleotide sequence: TGTGCCAGCAGCCGAGGGTCCGGGACAGGGTACGAGCAGTACTTC.

J is TRBJ2-7 and V is TRBV4-3; possibly TRBD2 for D (5 bases). The CDR3 length is 15 residues. The V and J ends lost 4 bases and 3 bases respectively, with 16 bases between them. Germline V lookup: CDR1 LGHNA, CDR2 YSLEER. CDR3 protein: CASSPTRGNLYEQYF. The CDR3 DNA follows: TGCGCCAGCAGCCCAACACGGGGAAACCTCTACGAGCAGTACTTC.

The chain couples TRBV5-1 to TRBJ2-7, with a tentative D call TRBD1 (5 bases). CDR1 is SGHRS and CDR2 is YFSETQ in the germline V gene. The CDR3 sequence is 15 residues long. V was trimmed by 0 bases and J by 2 bases, leaving 12 bases between them. The CDR3 DNA follows: TGCGCCAGCAGCTTGGCCCCAGGGTCACCCTACGAGCAGTACTTC. Its protein is CASSLAPGSPYEQYF. The full variable domain, with the rest looked up from reference TRBV5-1 and TRBJ2-7, is KAGVTQTPRYLIKTRGQQVTLSCSPISGHRSVSWYQQTPGQGLQFLFEYFSETQRNKGNFPGRFSGRQFSNSRSEMNVSTLELGDSALYLCASSLAPGSPYEQYFGPGTRLTVT.

Worth noting for this clone: Sequence at one end of the junction differs from germline and may be a read error. V is TRBV7-9 and J is TRBJ1-2, with D maybe TRBD1 (5 bases). Germline V gene data show CDR1 as SEHNR and CDR2 as FQNEAQ (reference sequence). This CDR3 comprises 12 residues. The CDR3 sequence is CASRGENRRVYF. DNA of the CDR3: TGTGCCAGCAGAGGGGAGAATAGGCGGGTATACTTC.

The rearrangement uses TRBV4-2 and TRBJ1-1, with D tentatively TRBD1 (6 bases). Germline V CDR1 and CDR2: LGHNA, YNFKEQ. V was cut by 4 bases and J by 4 bases, with 16 bases left in between. The CDR3 sequence is 15 residues long. In nucleotides, the CDR3 is TGTGCCAGCAGCCCAAAACAGGGATTTTTCACTGAAGCTTTCTTT. This sequence encodes CASSPKQGFFTEAFF.